This T cell receptor (beta chain) was profiled in a study of blood T cell repertoires in COVID-19. Assay: immunoSEQ multiplex PCR; the TCRdb copy retains only in-frame clones and omits some. The table has tens of thousands of clones, roughly 82% seen once. Germline CDR1 reads SNHLY; CDR2 reads FYNNEI. The V end was cut by 6 bases, the J end by 0 bases, with 12 bases between. The CDR3 totals 14 residues. J is TRBJ2-7 and V is TRBV2; D perhaps matches TRBD1 (6 bases). Specimen: peripheral blood. This TCR was recovered from a human donor in a cohort sampled during active COVID-19. CDR3 amino acids: CASRTTGSSYEQYF. The CDR3 region has the DNA TGTGCCAGCAGAACGACAGGAAGCTCCTACGAGCAGTACTTC.